The 4 T cell receptor beta chains listed next were all sequenced from one sample in a study of cytomegalovirus exposure and HLA in healthy donors. Both 60 Vbeta primers and 13 Jbeta primers went into the PCR. The protocol was immunoSEQ multiplex PCR, while the TCRdb copy is restricted to in-frame clones and leaves out a portion. The sample table includes around 51,000 clones. The specimen sequenced was PBMCs. These receptors all come from a woman aged 40 to 50 in good health and CMV-seronegative.

Of note for this clone: The sample has other DNA sequences that encode this CDR3 too. The chain employs TRBV7-9 and TRBJ2-7, with TRBD2 matching 7 bases. Germline-derived CDR1 and CDR2 are SEHNR and FQNEAQ (reference sequence). V lost 5 bases to trimming and J lost 1 base; unmatched junction nucleotides: 5. The length of the CDR3 is 14 residues. In DNA, the CDR3 is TGTGCCAGCAGCCCAAGAGCGGGATCCTACGAGCAGTACTTC. The encoded protein is CASSPRAGSYEQYF.

V usage is TRBV7-2 and J usage is TRBJ2-7; no reliable D call. V lost 4 bases, J lost 0 bases, and 13 bases lay in between. Germline CDR1 and CDR2: SGHTA and FQGNSA. CDR3 length: 15 residues. Here the CDR3 reads CASSYAAGSSYEQYF. CDR3 coding DNA: TGTGCCAGCAGCTACGCGGCCGGAAGCTCCTACGAGCAGTACTTC.

For the CDR3, the DNA is TGTGCCAGCAGCTTACTCAGCAATCAGCCCCAGCATTTT. Translation gives CASSLLSNQPQHF. The rearrangement uses TRBV7-9 and TRBJ1-5, with unresolved D. Trimming took 2 bases from V and 1 from J, leaving 3 bases between them. The CDR3 spans 13 residues. CDR1 SEHNR and CDR2 FQNEAQ come from the germline V gene (reference sequence).

V and J are TRBV5-6 and TRBJ1-1; D is uncertain. Trimming removed 4 bases from V and 6 bases from J, with 16 bases in between. The length of the CDR3 is 14 residues. Germline CDR1 and CDR2: SGHDT and YYEEEE. This CDR3 is CASSHRERAPEAFF. CDR3 coding DNA: TGTGCCAGCAGCCATAGGGAGAGGGCGCCTGAAGCTTTCTTT. Variable domain in full (rest from reference TRBV5-6 and TRBJ1-1): DAGVTQSPTHLIKTRGQQVTLRCSPKSGHDTVSWYQQALGQGPQFIFQYYEEEERQRGNFPDRFSGHQFPNYSSELNVNALLLGDSALYLCASSHRERAPEAFFGQGTRLTVV.